The sequence of this T cell receptor beta chain was determined in a study of cytomegalovirus exposure and HLA in healthy donors. General study points: Altogether, 164 TCR beta chains were recorded as cytomegalovirus-associated. TRBV6-2, TRBV6-3 and some other V segments were unresolvable in 87-base-pair reads.

Donors had nominal health at sampling but likely had unrecorded immune exposures. The PCR used 60 Vbeta and 13 Jbeta primers. Generated by immunoSEQ multiplex PCR, the TCRdb table keeps only in-frame clones and is missing some. The sample lists some 70,000 clones; 76% were seen once. The CDR3 extends over 15 amino acids. Germline loops: CDR1 SGHDT, CDR2 YYEEEE. The J segment lost 3 bases and the V segment lost 3 bases, leaving 8 bases of the junction unmatched. Concerning this clone itself: Its antigen remains unknown.

Specimen: PBMCs. This chain uses TRBV5-6 with TRBJ2-5; TRBD1 matches 7 bases. The clonotype was recovered from a man aged 18 to 30 in good health and CMV-seronegative. This CDR3 is CASSYTGTDKETQYF. In nucleotides, the CDR3 is TGTGCCAGCAGCTACACCGGGACAGATAAAGAGACCCAGTACTTC.